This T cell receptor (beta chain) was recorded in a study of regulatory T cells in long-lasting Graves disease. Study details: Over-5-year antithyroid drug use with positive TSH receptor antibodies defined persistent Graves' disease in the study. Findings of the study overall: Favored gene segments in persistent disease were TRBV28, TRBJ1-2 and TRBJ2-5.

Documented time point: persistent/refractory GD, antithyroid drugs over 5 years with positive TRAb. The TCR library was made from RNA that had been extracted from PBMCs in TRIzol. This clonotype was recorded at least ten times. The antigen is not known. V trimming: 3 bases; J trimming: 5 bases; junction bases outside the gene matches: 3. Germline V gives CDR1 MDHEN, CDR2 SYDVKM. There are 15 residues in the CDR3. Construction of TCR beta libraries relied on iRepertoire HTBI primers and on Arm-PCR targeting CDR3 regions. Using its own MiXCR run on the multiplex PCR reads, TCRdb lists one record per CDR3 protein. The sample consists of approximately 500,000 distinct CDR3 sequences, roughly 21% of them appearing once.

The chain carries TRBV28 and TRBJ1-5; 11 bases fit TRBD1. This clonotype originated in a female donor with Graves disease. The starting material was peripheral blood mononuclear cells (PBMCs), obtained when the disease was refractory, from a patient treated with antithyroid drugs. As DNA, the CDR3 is TGTGCCAGCAGTTTGGGACAGGGGGGTTATCAGCCCCAGCATTTT. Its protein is CASSLGQGGYQPQHF.